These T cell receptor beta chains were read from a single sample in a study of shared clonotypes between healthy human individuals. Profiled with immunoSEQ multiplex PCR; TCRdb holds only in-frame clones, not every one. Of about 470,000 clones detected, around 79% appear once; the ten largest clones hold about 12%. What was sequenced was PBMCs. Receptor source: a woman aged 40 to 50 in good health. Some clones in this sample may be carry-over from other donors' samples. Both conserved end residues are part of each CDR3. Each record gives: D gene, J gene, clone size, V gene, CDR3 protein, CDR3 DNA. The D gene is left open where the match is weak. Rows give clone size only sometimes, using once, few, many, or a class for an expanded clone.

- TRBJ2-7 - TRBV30 CAWSGTAPYEQYF TGTGCCTGGAGTGGGACAGCTCCCTACGAGCAGTACTTC
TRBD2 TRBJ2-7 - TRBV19 CASSRGDGPHEQYF TGTGCCAGTAGTCGGGGGGATGGCCCCCACGAGCAGTACTTC
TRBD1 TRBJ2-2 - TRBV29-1 CSVARDSNTGELFF TGCAGCGTTGCCCGGGACAGTAACACCGGGGAGCTGTTTTTT
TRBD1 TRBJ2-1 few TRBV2 CASSVQGDEQFF TGTGCCAGCAGTGTACAGGGGGATGAGCAGTTCTTC
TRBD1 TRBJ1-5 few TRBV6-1 CASSETDRGLGPQHF TGTGCCAGCAGTGAGACTGACAGGGGGCTAGGGCCCCAGCATTTT
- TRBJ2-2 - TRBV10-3 CAISEPRDSENTGELFF TGTGCCATCAGTGAGCCCCGGGACTCCGAGAACACCGGGGAGCTGTTTTTT
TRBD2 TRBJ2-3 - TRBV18 CASSRLAGVDTQYF TGTGCCAGCTCACGGCTAGCGGGAGTAGATACGCAGTATTTT
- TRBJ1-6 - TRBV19 CASSIRGDSPLHF TGTGCCAGTAGTATCAGGGGTGACTCACCCCTCCACTTT
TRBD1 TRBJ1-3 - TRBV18 CASSPGRGPSGNTIYF TGTGCCAGCTCACCCGGTAGGGGGCCTTCTGGAAACACCATATATTTT
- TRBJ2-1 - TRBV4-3 CASSQEWPSLYNEQFF TGCGCCAGCAGCCAAGAATGGCCTAGCCTGTACAATGAGCAGTTCTTC